These 20 T cell receptor beta chains share one sample of origin, sequenced in a study of blood T cell repertoires in COVID-19. Repertoires were generated with immunoSEQ multiplex PCR, while TCRdb's copy carries only in-frame clones and drops some. The sample shows over 200,000 clones, around 89% of them seen only once. Sequences were obtained from PBMCs or T cells enriched from blood (not recorded which). The receptors here all came from a man aged 25 to 45 who had recovered from COVID-19.

In DNA form, the CDR3 reads TGCGCCAGCAGTGAGACCGGGTACACTGAAGCTTTCTTT. Encoded protein: CASSETGYTEAFF. The rearrangement uses TRBV10-1 and TRBJ1-1; D remains unclear. CDR3 length equals 13 residues. Trimming cost V 2 bases and J 3 bases, with 7 bases left between them. Germline V gene sequence: CDR1 WNHNN, CDR2 SYGVQD (reference sequence).

This rearrangement joins TRBV11-3 to TRBJ2-3; TRBD2 agrees at 7 bases. Germline V CDR1 and CDR2: SGHNT, YENEEA. V lost 5 bases to trimming and J lost 3 bases; unmatched junction nucleotides: 14. CDR3 length equals 17 residues. This CDR3 is CASSPGTRLRETDTQYF. CDR3 DNA: TGTGCCAGCAGCCCAGGGACTCGCTTGCGGGAGACAGATACGCAGTATTTT.

V is TRBV10-3 and J is TRBJ2-7, with D possibly matching TRBD1 (6 bases). Looked up from germline, CDR1 is ENHRY and CDR2 is SYGVKD. V was cut by 0 bases and J by 4 bases, with 22 bases left in between. The CDR3 extends over 18 amino acids. The CDR3 region is CAISESPLVEAGEYEQYF. The CDR3 DNA is TGTGCCATCAGTGAGTCCCCCCTTGTGGAGGCAGGGGAGTACGAGCAGTACTTC.

Of note for this clone: Other DNA sequences of this sample code for an identical CDR3. This chain links TRBV15 with TRBJ2-5; D possibly corresponds to TRBD1 (6 bases). V was pared by 3 bases and J by 4 bases, with 12 bases between. Looked up from germline, CDR1 is LNHNV and CDR2 is YYDKDF (reference sequence). This CDR3 is 14 amino acids long. CDR3 sequence: CATSRGTSGETQYF. As DNA, the CDR3 is TGTGCCACCAGCAGGGGGACATCTGGAGAGACCCAGTACTTC. The whole variable domain, filled in from reference TRBV15 and TRBJ2-5, reads DAMVIQNPRYQVTQFGKPVTLSCSQTLNHNVMYWYQQKSSQAPKLLFHYYDKDFNNEADTPDNFQSRRPNTSFCFLDIRSPGLGDTAMYLCATSRGTSGETQYFGPGTRLLVL.

The V call is TRBV11-2, the J call TRBJ2-4, with D perhaps TRBD2 (5 bases). V gave up 1 base and J gave up 1 base, with 14 bases separating them. Per the germline V gene, CDR1 is SGHAT and CDR2 is FQNNGV. This CDR3 region has 17 residues. DNA of the CDR3: TGTGCCAGCAGCTTAGGTCCGGCTATAGCGGCCAAAAACATTCAGTACTTC. Translated, it gives CASSLGPAIAAKNIQYF.

V gene TRBV28 combines with J gene TRBJ2-2; a possible D gene is TRBD2 (6 bases). The V and J ends lost 6 bases and 5 bases respectively, with 19 bases between them. Per the germline V gene, CDR1 is MDHEN and CDR2 is SYDVKM. This CDR3 comprises 16 residues. The DNA for the CDR3 is TGTGCCAGCAGCGGAGGGGTGGGAGGAGGAACCGGGGAGCTGTTTTTT. This gives the protein CASSGGVGGGTGELFF.

The rearrangement uses TRBV9 and TRBJ2-3, with 8 bases that match TRBD1. The CDR3 has 14 amino acids. Germline lookup yields CDR1 SGDLS and CDR2 YYNGEE. J gave up 3 bases and V 3 bases, and 3 bases lay outside the gene matches. The CDR3 bases are TGTGCCAGCAGCGCTCAGGGGGCAACAGATACGCAGTATTTT. This sequence encodes CASSAQGATDTQYF. The full variable domain, in which reference TRBV9 and TRBJ2-3 provide the parts outside the CDR3, is DSGVTQTPKHLITATGQRVTLRCSPRSGDLSVYWYQQSLDQGLQFLIQYYNGEERAKGNILERFSAQQFPDLHSELNLSSLELGDSALYFCASSAQGATDTQYFGPGTRLTVL.

The rearrangement joins TRBV19 to TRBJ1-2; 7 bases agree with TRBD1. This CDR3 contains 17 residues. Germline V lookup: CDR1 LNHDA, CDR2 SQIVND (reference sequence). The ends lost 3 bases at V and 2 bases at J; junction bases unmatched: 12. CDR3 bases: TGTGCCAGTAGTATGGTCGGTAAGGACAGGAGAAACTATGGCTACACCTTC. This translates into CASSMVGKDRRNYGYTF.

A word on this clone: Sequence at one end of the junction differs from germline and may be a read error. The rearrangement links TRBV9 to TRBJ2-1, with 10 bases matching TRBD2. Germline V lookup: CDR1 SGDLS, CDR2 YYNGEE. This CDR3 has 15 amino acids. The CDR3 DNA follows: TGTGCCAGCAGCGTAGGGGGTCTAGCGGGAGAATTTCCTATCTTC. Its protein is CASSVGGLAGEFPIF.

This sequence joins TRBV2 and TRBJ1-2; D is undetermined. Germline V lookup: CDR1 SNHLY, CDR2 FYNNEI. The CDR3 spans 13 residues. V lost 3 bases, J lost 5 bases, and 10 bases lay in between. The CDR3 DNA reads as TGTGCCAGCAGTGATCCGGGAGGTTATGGCTACACCTTC. Its protein product is CASSDPGGYGYTF. The entire variable domain, with the rest obtained from reference TRBV2 and TRBJ1-2, is as follows: EPEVTQTPSHQVTQMGQEVILRCVPISNHLYFYWYRQILGQKVEFLVSFYNNEISEKSEIFDDQFSVERPDGSNFTLKIRSTKLEDSAMYFCASSDPGGYGYTFGSGTRLTVV.

The chain joins TRBV10-3 to TRBJ2-2; TRBD2 aligns across 8 bases. The V gene's germline CDR1 is ENHRY and CDR2 SYGVKD. After removal of 4 bases from V and 2 bases from J, the junction contained 12 bases not matched to a gene. CDR3 length equals 18 residues. The CDR3: CAISASGRGLVNTGELFF. CDR3 nucleotides: TGTGCCATCAGTGCATCGGGTAGGGGACTAGTTAACACCGGGGAGCTGTTTTTT.

The chain carries TRBV2 and TRBJ1-1, with D hard to call. V was clipped by 6 bases and J by 0 bases, with 14 bases between them. This CDR3 has 15 residues. The V gene's germline CDR1 is SNHLY and CDR2 FYNNEI. CDR3 protein: CASSAFGGVNTEAFF. CDR3 bases: TGTGCCAGCAGCGCCTTTGGCGGAGTGAACACTGAAGCTTTCTTT. Supplemented by reference TRBV2 and TRBJ1-1, the full variable domain reads EPEVTQTPSHQVTQMGQEVILRCVPISNHLYFYWYRQILGQKVEFLVSFYNNEISEKSEIFDDQFSVERPDGSNFTLKIRSTKLEDSAMYFCASSAFGGVNTEAFFGQGTRLTVV.

The gene calls are TRBV5-1 and TRBJ1-5; 8 bases map to TRBD1. The CDR3 consists of 14 residues. V was clipped by 0 bases and J by 6 bases; unmatched bases: 2. Germline values: CDR1 SGHRS, CDR2 YFSETQ. CDR3 DNA: TGCGCCAGCAGCTTGGACGACAGGGGTCAGCCCCAGCATTTT. Translated: CASSLDDRGQPQHF.

This clone was seen only once. The V gene is TRBV3-1 (or the pseudogene TRBV3-2), the J gene TRBJ2-1; TRBD2 might be the D (5 bases). CDR3 length: 15 residues. The V gene lost 1 base and the J gene lost 3 bases, with 10 bases spanning the gap. Germline-derived CDR1 and CDR2 are LGHDT and YNNKEL (reference sequence). CDR3 coding DNA: TGTGCCAGCAGCCAAGTGGAGCGGAACTACAATGAGCAGTTCTTC. It translates to CASSQVERNYNEQFF.

The rearrangement joins TRBV19 to TRBJ2-7; tentatively, D is TRBD1 (6 bases). V was shortened by 1 base and J by 6 bases, with 13 bases between the two germline ends. Germline-derived CDR1 and CDR2 are LNHDA and SQIVND (reference sequence). This CDR3 comprises 14 residues. CDR3 sequence reads: CASSIGTDIVEQYF. CDR3 nucleotides: TGTGCCAGTAGTATAGGGACAGATATCGTCGAGCAGTACTTC.

This chain links TRBV19 with TRBJ2-1; D may be TRBD1 (6 bases). The CDR3 loop spans 15 amino acids. V was cut by 3 bases and J by 9 bases, with 18 bases left in between. CDR1 is LNHDA and CDR2 is SQIVND in the germline V gene (reference sequence). The CDR3 nucleotides are TGTGCCAGTAGTATGGGGGCTCTGGAGTACGGTGAGCAGTTCTTC. Protein sequence: CASSMGALEYGEQFF.

This clone was recorded only once. The chain uses TRBV18 and TRBJ1-4; 10 bases are shared with TRBD1. This CDR3 has 18 residues. Germline CDR1 KGHSH, CDR2 LQKENI. With 3 bases clipped from V and 2 bases from J, the junction kept 9 bases outside the gene matches. The chain's CDR3 is CASSPTEDRGSTNEKLFF. Here the CDR3 DNA reads TGTGCCAGCTCACCGACAGAGGACAGGGGGTCGACTAATGAAAAACTGTTTTTT.

The J gene is TRBJ1-2, the V gene TRBV12-3 or TRBV12-4; no reliable D call. The V and J ends lost 3 bases and 4 bases respectively, with 9 bases between them. This CDR3 has 13 residues. The DNA for the CDR3 is TGTGCCAGCAGTTTTTCGGGATTCTATGGCTACACCTTC. Translation: CASSFSGFYGYTF.

The chain combines TRBV5-5 with TRBJ2-7, with TRBD2 as a possible D gene (5 bases). Germline V gene data show CDR1 as SGHKS and CDR2 as YYEKEE (reference sequence). The germline V and J ends were trimmed by 4 bases and 7 bases, with 9 bases remaining between them. This CDR3 region has 11 residues. The CDR3 DNA follows: TGTGCCAGCAGCCCAGAGCGGGAGCAGTACTTC. Translating gives CASSPEREQYF.

The chain employs TRBV2 and TRBJ1-4; no firm D call. The V end lost 6 bases, the J end lost 0 bases, and 11 bases lay between the germline ends. Germline V gives CDR1 SNHLY, CDR2 FYNNEI. This CDR3 contains 15 residues. The CDR3 reads CASRREPSTNEKLFF. CDR3 in DNA: TGTGCCAGCAGGAGAGAACCTTCAACTAATGAAAAACTGTTTTTT.